This is a list of T cell receptor beta chains from one sample in a study of technical replicates of blood from a few donors. Measured with immunoSEQ multiplex PCR; TCRdb has only the in-frame clones, and not every one. The sample contains about 98,000 clones, approximately 94% of which appear only once. What was sequenced was T cells isolated from PBMCs. The receptors were gathered from a human donor in good health. Each CDR3 is given with its conserved first and last residue. The D gene is left open where the match is weak. Clone size is not always given. Where it is, it says once, few, many or a class for expanded clones.

V	D	size	J	DNA	CDR3
TRBV7-9	TRBD1	-	TRBJ2-7	TGTGCCAGCAGCTTAGGGGACAGCGAAGCCTACGAGCAGTACTTC	CASSLGDSEAYEQYF
TRBV27	-	-	TRBJ2-2	TGTGCCAGCAGTCCAGGGCTTTGGGGGGAGCTGTTTTTT	CASSPGLWGELFF
TRBV4-2	TRBD1	-	TRBJ2-7	TGTGCCAGCAGCCCATATGGGCCCGGGACAGGGGTCTACGAGCAGTACTTC	CASSPYGPGTGVYEQYF
TRBV5-1	-	-	TRBJ2-1	TGCGCCAGCAGAGAGGAGAGCTCCTACAATGAGCAGTTCTTC	CASREESSYNEQFF
TRBV29-1	TRBD1	-	TRBJ1-2	TGCAGCGTTGGACAGGGGAGAGACGGCTACACCTTC	CSVGQGRDGYTF
TRBV9	-	-	TRBJ1-4	TGTGCCAGCAGCGCCCACGAGCGATATAATGAAAAACTGTTTTTT	CASSAHERYNEKLFF
TRBV7-9	-	-	TRBJ1-1	TGTGCCAGCAGCTTCGGGGAGGACACTGAAGCTTTCTTT	CASSFGEDTEAFF
TRBV7-3	TRBD2	-	TRBJ2-3	TGTGCCAGCAGCTTAATATCTGGACTAGCGGGTATCACAGATACGCAGTATTTT	CASSLISGLAGITDTQYF
TRBV10-2	-	-	TRBJ2-7	TGCGCCAGCAGTGAGGGCGGTGGGTACGAGCAGTACTTC	CASSEGGGYEQYF
TRBV4-1	-	-	TRBJ1-1	TGCGCCAGCAGCCAAGAGGACAGTACTGAAGCTTTCTTT	CASSQEDSTEAFF
TRBV25-1	-	-	TRBJ1-1	TGTGCCAGCAGTACCATAACAGGTTCGGCTTTCTTT	CASSTITGSAFF
TRBV5-1	-	-	TRBJ1-4	TGCGCCTCAAACCGGGGGGAGCCGAATGAAAAACTGTTTTTT	CASNRGEPNEKLFF
TRBV6-5	-	-	TRBJ2-7	TGTGCCAGCAGCCAAGGGGGGGTCCGCTACGAGCAGTACTTC	CASSQGGVRYEQYF
TRBV19	TRBD2	-	TRBJ2-2	TGTGCCAGTAACCCCGGGGGGACTAACACCGGGGAGCTGTTTTTT	CASNPGGTNTGELFF
TRBV9	TRBD1	-	TRBJ1-2	TGTGCCAGCAACCCCGGAGGGGGCGTTGGTCGCTACACCTTC	CASNPGGGVGRYTF
TRBV9	-	-	TRBJ1-3	TGTGCCAGCAGCGTAGATTCAGGCTCTGGAAACACCATATATTTT	CASSVDSGSGNTIYF
TRBV11-3	TRBD2	-	TRBJ2-5	TGTGCCAGCAGCTTTGGACTAGCAAGAGAGACCCAGTACTTC	CASSFGLARETQYF
TRBV7-9	-	-	TRBJ1-4	TGTGCCAGCAGATCCGCAGAGACGGGATTACATGAAAAACTGTTTTTT	CASRSAETGLHEKLFF
TRBV30	TRBD1	-	TRBJ1-1	TGTGCCTGGAGCCAAACAGGGGGCGAAGCTTTCTTT	CAWSQTGGEAFF
TRBV6-1	-	-	TRBJ1-6	TGTGCCAGCATCGTAACACAGGGTTATAATTCACCCCTCCACTTT	CASIVTQGYNSPLHF
TRBV29-1	TRBD1	-	TRBJ2-7	TGCAGCGTTCAAAGGAGACAGGGCTTC	CSVQRRQGF
TRBV9	TRBD1	-	TRBJ2-5	TGTGCCAGCAGCGTAACCCCTAGCAGGGGGCAAGAGACCCAGTACTTC	CASSVTPSRGQETQYF
TRBV6-4	-	-	TRBJ2-1	TGTGCCAGCAGTGAACGGGAGAGTTCCTACAATGAGCAGTTCTTC	CASSERESSYNEQFF
TRBV27	TRBD1	once	TRBJ2-7	TGTGCCAGTAGGCCCGGGACAGGGGGTTTCTACGAGCAGTACTTC	CASRPGTGGFYEQYF
TRBV9	-	-	TRBJ2-7	TGTGCCAGCAGCGAGGGGCCGGGACACTCCTACGAGCAGTACTTC	CASSEGPGHSYEQYF
TRBV23-1	-	-	TRBJ2-7	TGCGCCAGCTCCGTCCGAGAAACAGGTGCCAAAGATCCGTTC	CASSVRETGAKDPF